The 8 T cell receptor beta chains below were found in one sample sequenced in a study of cytomegalovirus exposure and HLA in healthy donors. The PCR used 60 Vbeta and 13 Jbeta primers. TCRdb's copy holds only in-frame clones and misses some; the assay was immunoSEQ multiplex PCR. This sample carries 200,000 or so clones, over 70% of them seen once, and the ten largest clones take around 3.9%. The sequenced material came from PBMCs. Receptors originate from a man aged 50 or older in good health and CMV-seronegative.

This clone was counted a few times. The J gene is TRBJ2-1, the V gene TRBV6-1; tentatively, D is TRBD2 (5 bases). Germline V gives CDR1 MNHNS, CDR2 SASEGT. Trimming left V 0 bases short and J 3 bases short, with 9 bases between. There are 15 residues in the CDR3. The CDR3 protein is CASSEAAVLYNEQFF. For the CDR3, the DNA is TGTGCCAGCAGTGAAGCAGCGGTACTCTACAATGAGCAGTTCTTC.

This rearrangement joins TRBV25-1 to TRBJ2-1; TRBD1 matches at 7 bases. The V gene's germline CDR1 is MGHDK and CDR2 SYGVNS. The ends lost 7 bases at V and 4 bases at J; junction bases unmatched: 7. There are 14 residues in the CDR3. The CDR3 spells CASKVQGVYNEQFF. CDR3 nucleotide sequence: TGTGCCAGCAAAGTCCAGGGGGTTTACAATGAGCAGTTCTTC.

This clone was recorded a few times. The chain joins TRBV27 to TRBJ1-1; 8 nucleotides match TRBD1. The V and J ends lost 6 bases and 2 bases, in that order; junction bases with no gene match: 8. Germline V gives CDR1 MNHEY, CDR2 SMNVEV (reference sequence). The CDR3 is 15 residues long. The CDR3 loop is CASRIGTGLNTEAFF. The DNA for the CDR3 is TGTGCCAGCAGGATAGGGACAGGCCTAAACACTGAAGCTTTCTTT.

The sample holds a few counts of this clone. The J gene is TRBJ1-1, the V gene TRBV5-4; 7 positions agree with TRBD1. CDR1 is SGHNT and CDR2 is YYREEE in the germline V gene (reference sequence). The CDR3 is 14 amino acids. V was pared by 4 bases and J by 2 bases, with 5 bases of the junction left unmatched. The CDR3 DNA sequence: TGTGCCAGCAGCCAGACAGGGCCCAACACTGAAGCTTTCTTT. Protein: CASSQTGPNTEAFF.

The chain couples TRBV15 to TRBJ1-4, with D unclear. The CDR3 loop spans 12 amino acids. V was trimmed by 5 bases and J by 7 bases, leaving 8 bases between them. From germline, CDR1 is LNHNV and CDR2 YYDKDF (reference sequence). CDR3 amino acids: CATSEGSEKLFF. CDR3 DNA: TGTGCCACCAGCGAAGGGAGTGAAAAACTGTTTTTT.

V gene TRBV5-1 combines with J gene TRBJ1-3, with D possibly matching TRBD1 (6 bases). The CDR3 is 15 amino acids. The germline V and J ends were trimmed by 4 bases and 0 bases, with 11 bases remaining between them. Germline CDR1 SGHRS, CDR2 YFSETQ. In DNA, the CDR3 is TGCGCCAGCAGCAGCACAGGGATCTCTGGAAACACCATATATTTT. Amino acids: CASSSTGISGNTIYF.

The V gene is TRBV4-3, the J gene TRBJ2-3; D gene unclear. This CDR3 has 13 residues. Germline values: CDR1 LGHNA, CDR2 YSLEER. V gave up 1 base and J gave up 4 bases, with 6 bases separating them. Here the CDR3 reads CASSQGYSDTQYF. Written as DNA, the CDR3 is TGCGCCAGCAGCCAAGGCTACTCAGATACGCAGTATTTT.

The V call is TRBV7-2, the J call TRBJ2-1, with 7 bases aligning to TRBD2. J was trimmed by 2 bases and V by 1 base; bases with no gene match: 5. In germline, CDR1 is SGHTA, CDR2 FQGNSA. The CDR3 length is 16 residues. The CDR3: CASSLVGGGTYNEQFF. The DNA for the CDR3 is TGTGCCAGCAGCTTAGTCGGCGGGGGTACCTACAATGAGCAGTTCTTC. Full variable domain (missing parts from reference TRBV7-2 and TRBJ2-1): GAGVSQSPSNKVTEKGKDVELRCDPISGHTALYWYRQSLGQGLEFLIYFQGNSAPDKSGLPSDRFSAERTGGSVSTLTIQRTQQEDSAVYLCASSLVGGGTYNEQFFGPGTRLTVL.